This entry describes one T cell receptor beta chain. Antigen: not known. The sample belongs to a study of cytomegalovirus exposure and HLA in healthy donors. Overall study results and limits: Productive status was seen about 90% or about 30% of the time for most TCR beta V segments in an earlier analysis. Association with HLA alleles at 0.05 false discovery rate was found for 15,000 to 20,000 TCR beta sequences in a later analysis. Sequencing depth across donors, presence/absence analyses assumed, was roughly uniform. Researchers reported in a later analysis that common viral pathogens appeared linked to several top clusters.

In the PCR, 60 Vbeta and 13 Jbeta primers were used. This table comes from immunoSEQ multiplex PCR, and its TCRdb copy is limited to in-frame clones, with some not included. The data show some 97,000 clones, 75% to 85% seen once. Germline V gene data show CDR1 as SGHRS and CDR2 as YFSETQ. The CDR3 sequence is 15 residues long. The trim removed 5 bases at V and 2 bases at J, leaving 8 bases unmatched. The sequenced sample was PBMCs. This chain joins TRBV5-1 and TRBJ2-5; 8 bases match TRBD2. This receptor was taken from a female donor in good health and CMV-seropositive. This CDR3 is CASSSGVQQQETQYF. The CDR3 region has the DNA TGCGCCAGCAGTAGCGGGGTGCAGCAACAAGAGACCCAGTACTTC. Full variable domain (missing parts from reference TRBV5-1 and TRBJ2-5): KAGVTQTPRYLIKTRGQQVTLSCSPISGHRSVSWYQQTPGQGLQFLFEYFSETQRNKGNFPGRFSGRQFSNSRSEMNVSTLELGDSALYLCASSSGVQQQETQYFGPGTRLLVL.